This T cell receptor beta chain was captured by sequencing in a study of regulatory T cells in long-lasting Graves disease. Turning to the study itself: Persistent Graves' disease meant over 5 years of antithyroid drugs with positive TSH receptor antibodies.

The germline V gene has CDR1 SGHTA and CDR2 FQGNSA. V lost 2 bases, J lost 2 bases, and 13 bases lay in between. The CDR3 is 15 residues long. Time point: persistent/refractory GD, antithyroid drugs over 5 years with positive TRAb. The TCR library used RNA extracted from PBMCs. American Thyroid Association guidelines were used to diagnose Graves' disease. Each of the patients was recruited from an endocrinology department situated in Xi'an, China. A roughly 10-milliliter sample of peripheral blood was drawn into EDTA tubes. Ten or more counts support this clonotype. Arm-PCR with iRepertoire HTBI primers amplified the CDR3 regions for these TCR beta libraries. TCRdb re-called the multiplex PCR reads through MiXCR, storing one row per CDR3 protein. The sample has about 290,000 distinct CDR3 sequences, 20% to 25% seen once.

Sequencing was performed on peripheral blood mononuclear cells (PBMCs), taken when the disease was refractory, from a patient treated with antithyroid drugs. The chain has TRBV7-2 and TRBJ2-7, with D perhaps TRBD2 (5 bases). The TCR sequence derives from a female donor with Graves disease. CDR3 protein: CASSLKRLPTYEQYF. The CDR3 bases are TGTGCCAGCAGCTTAAAGAGACTACCCACCTACGAGCAGTACTTC.